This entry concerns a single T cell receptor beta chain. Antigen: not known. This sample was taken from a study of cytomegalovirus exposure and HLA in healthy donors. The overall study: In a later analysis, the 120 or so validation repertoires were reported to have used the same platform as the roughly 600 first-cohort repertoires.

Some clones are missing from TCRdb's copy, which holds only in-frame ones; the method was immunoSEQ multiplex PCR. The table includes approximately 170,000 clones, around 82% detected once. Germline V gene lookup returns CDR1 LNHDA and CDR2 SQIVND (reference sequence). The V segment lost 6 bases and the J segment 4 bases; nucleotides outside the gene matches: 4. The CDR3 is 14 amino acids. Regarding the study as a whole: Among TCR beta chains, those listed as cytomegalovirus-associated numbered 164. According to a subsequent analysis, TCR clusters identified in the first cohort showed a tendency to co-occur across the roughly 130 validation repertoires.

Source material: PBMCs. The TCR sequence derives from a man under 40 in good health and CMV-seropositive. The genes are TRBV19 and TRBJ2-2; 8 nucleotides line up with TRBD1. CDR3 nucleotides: TGTGCCAGTAGCCAGGGGGCCCCCACCGGGGAGCTGTTTTTT. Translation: CASSQGAPTGELFF.